This is a list of T cell receptor beta chains from one sample in a study of T cell responses to AZD1222 COVID-19 vaccine. The method was immunoSEQ multiplex PCR; TCRdb's version includes in-frame clones alone and lacks a portion of them. The sample has 100,000 to 150,000 clones, about 90% seen once. This material consisted of peripheral blood, taken on day 0 of AZD1222 vaccination. The source is an adult in good health. Both conserved end residues are part of each CDR3. The D gene is left open where the match is weak.

>.|TRBJ2-2|TRBV25-1
CASSTRGLTGELFF
TGTGCCAGCAGTACCAGAGGACTCACCGGGGAGCTGTTTTTT
>.|TRBJ2-6|TRBV5-1
CASSLAGDWGANVLTF
TGCGCCAGCAGCTTGGCCGGTGATTGGGGGGCCAACGTCCTGACTTTC
>.|TRBJ2-7|TRBV11-3
CASSLLAAVDEQYF
TGTGCCAGCAGCCTCCTCGCGGCGGTCGACGAGCAGTACTTC
>.|TRBJ1-2|TRBV6-5
CASSYFWTDAIGYTF
TGTGCCAGCAGTTACTTTTGGACAGATGCTATTGGCTACACCTTC
>.|TRBJ1-1|TRBV5-6
CASNSASWGRSTEAFF
TGTGCCAGCAACTCCGCTTCGTGGGGGAGGTCCACTGAAGCTTTCTTT
>TRBD1|TRBJ2-1|TRBV9
CASSVGGGTGSYNEQFF
TGTGCCAGCAGCGTAGGGGGTGGGACAGGGAGTTACAATGAGCAGTTCTTC
>.|TRBJ1-4|TRBV6-5
CASVGDPTNEKLFF
TGTGCCAGCGTGGGGGACCCAACTAATGAAAAACTGTTTTTT
>TRBD1|TRBJ1-6|TRBV19
CASRRDSADSPLHF
TGTGCCAGTAGGCGGGACAGTGCAGATTCACCCCTCCACTTT
>TRBD1|TRBJ1-1|TRBV9
CASSPQGGVGTEAFF
TGTGCCAGCAGCCCACAGGGGGGGGTAGGCACTGAAGCTTTCTTT
>.|TRBJ1-2|TRBV7-9
CASSLARTEYGYTF
TGTGCCAGCAGCTTAGCAAGGACAGAGTATGGTTACACCTTC